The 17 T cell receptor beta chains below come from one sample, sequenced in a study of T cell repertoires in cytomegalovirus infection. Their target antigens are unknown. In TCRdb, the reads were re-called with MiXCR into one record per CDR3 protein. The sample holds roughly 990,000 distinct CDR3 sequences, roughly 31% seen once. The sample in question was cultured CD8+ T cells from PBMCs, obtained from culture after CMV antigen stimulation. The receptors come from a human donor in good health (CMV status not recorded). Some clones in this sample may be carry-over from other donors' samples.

CDR3: CASRLVEQGETQYF. CDR3 coding DNA: TGTGCCAGCAGACTAGTGGAACAGGGGGAGACCCAGTACTTC. The chain joins TRBV6-2 or TRBV6-3 to TRBJ2-5, with 7 bases fitting TRBD1. V was pared by 6 bases and J by 5 bases, with 9 bases of the junction left unmatched. CDR3 length: 14 residues. Germline V gives CDR1 MNHEY, CDR2 SVGEGT.

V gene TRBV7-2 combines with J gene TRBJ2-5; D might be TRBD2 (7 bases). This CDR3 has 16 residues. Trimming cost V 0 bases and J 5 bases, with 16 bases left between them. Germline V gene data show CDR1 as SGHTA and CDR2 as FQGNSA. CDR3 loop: CASSLAPAGRGETQYF. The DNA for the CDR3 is TGTGCCAGCAGCTTAGCTCCAGCGGGGAGGGGGGAGACCCAGTACTTC.

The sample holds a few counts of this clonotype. The CDR3 loop reads CASREGALEGYTF. CDR3 bases: TGTGCCAGCAGGGAGGGGGCCCTGGAGGGCTACACCTTC. The rearrangement links TRBV7-9 to TRBJ1-2; 7 bases fit TRBD1. Germline V CDR1 and CDR2: SEHNR, FQNEAQ (reference sequence). CDR3 size: 13 residues. V trimming: 6 bases; J trimming: 8 bases; junction bases outside the gene matches: 9.

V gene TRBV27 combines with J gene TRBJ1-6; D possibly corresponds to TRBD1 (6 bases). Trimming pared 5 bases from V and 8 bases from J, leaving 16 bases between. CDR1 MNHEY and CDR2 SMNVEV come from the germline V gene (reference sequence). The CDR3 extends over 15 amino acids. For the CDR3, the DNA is TGTGCCAGCAGTAGCATGACAGGCGGCGATTCACCCCTCCACTTT. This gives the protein CASSSMTGGDSPLHF.

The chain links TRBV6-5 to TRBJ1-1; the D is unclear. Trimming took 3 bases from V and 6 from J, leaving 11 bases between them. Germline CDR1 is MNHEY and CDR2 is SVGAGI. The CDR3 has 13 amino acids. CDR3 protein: CASSYGFGSEAFF. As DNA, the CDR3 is TGTGCCAGCAGTTATGGGTTTGGATCTGAAGCTTTCTTT.

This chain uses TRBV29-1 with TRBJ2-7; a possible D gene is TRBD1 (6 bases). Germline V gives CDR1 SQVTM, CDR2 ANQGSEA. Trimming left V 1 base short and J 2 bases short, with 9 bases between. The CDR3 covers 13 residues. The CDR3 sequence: CSVEGTAPYEQYF. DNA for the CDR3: TGCAGCGTTGAAGGGACAGCACCCTACGAGCAGTACTTC.

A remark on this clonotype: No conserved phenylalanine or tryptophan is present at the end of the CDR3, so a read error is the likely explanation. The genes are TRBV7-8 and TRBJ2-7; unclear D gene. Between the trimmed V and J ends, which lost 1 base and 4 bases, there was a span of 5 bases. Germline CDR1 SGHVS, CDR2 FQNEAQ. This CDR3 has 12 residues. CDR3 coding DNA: TGTGCCAGCAGCTTAGGAGATTACGAGCAGTACATC. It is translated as CASSLGDYEQYI.

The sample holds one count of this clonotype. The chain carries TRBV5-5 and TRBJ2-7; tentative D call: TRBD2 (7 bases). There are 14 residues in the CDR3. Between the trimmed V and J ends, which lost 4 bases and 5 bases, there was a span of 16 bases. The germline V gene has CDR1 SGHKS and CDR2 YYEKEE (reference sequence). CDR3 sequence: CASSRRGGNDEQYV. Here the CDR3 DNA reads TGTGCCAGCAGCCGAAGGGGGGGGAACGACGAGCAGTACGTC.

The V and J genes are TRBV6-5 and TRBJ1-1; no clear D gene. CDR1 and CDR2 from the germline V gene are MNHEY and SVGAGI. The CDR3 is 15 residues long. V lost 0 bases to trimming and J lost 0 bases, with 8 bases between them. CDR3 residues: CASSYSYLMNTEAFF. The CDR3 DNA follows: TGTGCCAGCAGTTACTCGTACCTCATGAACACTGAAGCTTTCTTT.

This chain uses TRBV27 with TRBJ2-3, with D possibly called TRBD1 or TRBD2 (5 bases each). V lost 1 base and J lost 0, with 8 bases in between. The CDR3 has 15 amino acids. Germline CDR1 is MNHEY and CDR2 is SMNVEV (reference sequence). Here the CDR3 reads CASSLFWDSTDTQYF. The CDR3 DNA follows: TGTGCCAGCAGTTTATTTTGGGACAGCACAGATACGCAGTATTTT.

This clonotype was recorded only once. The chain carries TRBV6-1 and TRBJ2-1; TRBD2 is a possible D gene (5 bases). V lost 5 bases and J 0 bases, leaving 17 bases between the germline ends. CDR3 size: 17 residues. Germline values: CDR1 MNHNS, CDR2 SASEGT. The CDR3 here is CASSFLTGSNSYNEQFF. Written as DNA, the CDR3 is TGTGCCAGCAGTTTCCTGACGGGGTCTAACTCCTACAATGAGCAGTTCTTC.

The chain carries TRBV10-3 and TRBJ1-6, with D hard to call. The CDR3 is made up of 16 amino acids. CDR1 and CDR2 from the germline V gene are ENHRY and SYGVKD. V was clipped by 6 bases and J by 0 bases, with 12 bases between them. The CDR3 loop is CAIRPSDASYNSPLHF. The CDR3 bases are TGTGCCATCAGGCCCTCGGACGCCTCCTATAATTCACCCCTCCACTTT.

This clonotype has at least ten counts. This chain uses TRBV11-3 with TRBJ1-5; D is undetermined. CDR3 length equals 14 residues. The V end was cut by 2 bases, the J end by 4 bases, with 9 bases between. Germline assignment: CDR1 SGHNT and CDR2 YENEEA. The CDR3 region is CASSLSDRNQPQHF. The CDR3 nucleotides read TGTGCCAGCAGCTTATCCGATAGAAATCAGCCCCAGCATTTT.

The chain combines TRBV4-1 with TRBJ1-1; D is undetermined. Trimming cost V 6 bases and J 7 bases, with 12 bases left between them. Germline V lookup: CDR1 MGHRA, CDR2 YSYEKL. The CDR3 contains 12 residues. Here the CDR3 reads CASSHDSREAFF. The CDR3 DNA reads TGCGCCAGCAGTCATGACTCCCGTGAAGCTTTCTTT.

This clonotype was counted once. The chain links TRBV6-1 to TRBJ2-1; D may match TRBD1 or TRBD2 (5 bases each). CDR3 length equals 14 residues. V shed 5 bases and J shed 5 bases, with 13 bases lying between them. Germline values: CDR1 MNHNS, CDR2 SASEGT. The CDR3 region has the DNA TGTGCCAGCAGTCGCCCCGGGGCGAACAATGAGCAGTTCTTC. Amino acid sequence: CASSRPGANNEQFF.

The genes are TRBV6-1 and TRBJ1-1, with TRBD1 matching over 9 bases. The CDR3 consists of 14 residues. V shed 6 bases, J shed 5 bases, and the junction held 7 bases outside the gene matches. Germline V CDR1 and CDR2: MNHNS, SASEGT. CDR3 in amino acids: CASSISGTGTEAFF. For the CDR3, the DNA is TGTGCCAGCAGCATATCCGGGACAGGGACTGAAGCTTTCTTT.

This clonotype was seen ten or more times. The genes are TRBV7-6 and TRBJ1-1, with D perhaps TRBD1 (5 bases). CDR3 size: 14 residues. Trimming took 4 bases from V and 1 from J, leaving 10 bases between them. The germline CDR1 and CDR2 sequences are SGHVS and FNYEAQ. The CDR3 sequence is CASSSKGRNTEAFF. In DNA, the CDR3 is TGTGCCAGCAGCTCAAAGGGGAGGAACACTGAAGCTTTCTTT.